Listed here are 17 T cell receptor beta chains from one sample, sequenced in a study of T cell changes during pregnancy in multiple sclerosis. Repertoires were generated with immunoSEQ multiplex PCR, while TCRdb's copy carries only in-frame clones and drops some. The top ten hold 0.8% of the sample, which has 25,000 to 30,000 clones, approximately 92% seen once. The sample was CD4+ T cells from peripheral blood mononuclear cells, taken in the second trimester of pregnancy. These receptors were collected from a female donor with multiple sclerosis, enrolled in a pregnancy study.

V usage is TRBV10-3 and J usage is TRBJ2-3; 8 positions agree with TRBD1. V was clipped by 5 bases and J by 1 base; unmatched bases: 5. This CDR3 comprises 15 residues. Per the germline V gene, CDR1 is ENHRY and CDR2 is SYGVKD. The CDR3 DNA is TGTGCCATCAGTCGGACAGGGTGGGGCACAGATACGCAGTATTTT. Amino acids: CAISRTGWGTDTQYF.

The chain joins TRBV4-2 to TRBJ2-1; TRBD2 aligns across 8 bases. Germline loops: CDR1 LGHNA, CDR2 YNFKEQ. CDR3 length: 15 amino acids. J gave up 2 bases and V 4 bases, and 4 bases lay outside the gene matches. Here the CDR3 DNA reads TGTGCCAGCAGCCCCCAAGCGGGGGCCTACAATGAGCAGTTCTTC. It is translated as CASSPQAGAYNEQFF.

The chain has TRBV9 and TRBJ1-2; D gene uncertain. Germline loops: CDR1 SGDLS, CDR2 YYNGEE. V shed 0 bases and J shed 3 bases, with 6 bases lying between them. This CDR3 spans 13 amino acids. The CDR3 nucleotides are TGTGCCAGCAGCGTAGAGGCGGACTATGGCTACACCTTC. This encodes CASSVEADYGYTF.

This clone was seen only once. CDR3 protein: CASSYSDNANTEAFF. CDR3 bases: TGTGCCAGCAGTTACTCCGACAACGCTAACACTGAAGCTTTCTTT. This chain uses TRBV6-5 with TRBJ1-1; D unresolved. The CDR3 is made up of 15 amino acids. From germline, CDR1 is MNHEY and CDR2 SVGAGI. V was shortened by 0 bases and J by 2 bases, with 10 bases between the two germline ends.

Turning to this clone: The junction departs from the called germline gene at one end, perhaps through a read error. V gene TRBV5-1 combines with J gene TRBJ1-2; 9 bases are a match to TRBD1. In germline, CDR1 is SGHRS, CDR2 YFSETQ. The CDR3 is 15 amino acids. The CDR3 reads CAGSPGGQGHYGYTF. CDR3 bases: TGCGCCGGCAGCCCCGGGGGACAGGGTCACTATGGCTACACCTTC.

V gene TRBV19 combines with J gene TRBJ2-7, with TRBD1 matching 7 bases. The CDR3 extends over 16 amino acids. Germline assignment: CDR1 LNHDA and CDR2 SQIVND (reference sequence). With V trimmed by 4 bases and J by 5 bases, 14 bases remained unmatched. The CDR3 DNA is TGTGCCAGTAGTACTTACCGGGACAGAGGTCGCGACGAGCAGTACTTC. Its protein is CASSTYRDRGRDEQYF.

V and J are TRBV28 and TRBJ2-5; unclear D gene. V lost 3 bases, J lost 5 bases, and 13 bases lay in between. The CDR3 covers 14 residues. Looked up from germline, CDR1 is MDHEN and CDR2 is SYDVKM. The CDR3 region has the DNA TGTGCCAGCAGTTTTGGCGCTCTGCGGGAGACCCAGTACTTC. This codes for CASSFGALRETQYF.

V is TRBV2 and J is TRBJ2-7; 7 nucleotides match TRBD1. The V and J ends lost 7 bases and 0 bases, in that order; junction bases with no gene match: 6. The germline CDR1 and CDR2 sequences are SNHLY and FYNNEI. The CDR3 consists of 14 residues. CDR3 coding DNA: TGTGCCAGCAATACCGCAGGGGGCTCCTACGAGCAGTACTTC. Translated, it gives CASNTAGGSYEQYF.

The chain combines TRBV30 with TRBJ2-5, with 8 bases matching TRBD2. The germline V gene has CDR1 GTSNPN and CDR2 SVGIG (reference sequence). Trimming removed 0 bases from V and 4 bases from J; junction bases left unmatched: 10. CDR3 length: 16 amino acids. The CDR3 sequence: CAWSVPRAAGGETQYF. CDR3 DNA sequence: TGTGCCTGGAGTGTCCCCAGGGCGGCGGGGGGAGAGACCCAGTACTTC. The entire variable domain, with the rest obtained from reference TRBV30 and TRBJ2-5, is as follows: SQTIHQWPATLVQPVGSPLSLECTVEGTSNPNLYWYRQAAGRGLQLLFYSVGIGQISSEVPQNLSASRPQDRQFILSSKKLLLSDSGFYLCAWSVPRAAGGETQYFGPGTRLLVL.

The chain combines TRBV6-6 with TRBJ1-1; the D gene is possibly TRBD1 (5 bases). CDR3 length: 11 amino acids. Looked up from germline, CDR1 is MNHNY and CDR2 is SVGAGI (reference sequence). V shed 6 bases and J shed 8 bases, with 10 bases lying between them. The CDR3 sequence is CASSLRQEAFF. CDR3 bases: TGTGCCAGCAGCCTGCGACAGGAAGCTTTCTTT.

The rearrangement uses TRBV15 and TRBJ1-6; perhaps TRBD1 as D (6 bases). Trimming pared 5 bases from V and 10 bases from J, leaving 9 bases between. The CDR3 is 12 residues long. Germline V lookup: CDR1 LNHNV, CDR2 YYDKDF (reference sequence). CDR3 sequence reads: CATSAGESPLHF. CDR3 nucleotides: TGTGCCACCAGCGCAGGGGAATCACCCCTCCACTTT.

V is TRBV10-1 and J is TRBJ2-5, with a possible D match to TRBD1 (5 bases). V was pared by 0 bases and J by 5 bases, with 13 bases between. This CDR3 region has 15 residues. Germline V lookup: CDR1 WNHNN, CDR2 SYGVQD (reference sequence). CDR3 sequence reads: CASSESNGARETQYF. The CDR3 nucleotides are TGCGCCAGCAGTGAGTCGAATGGGGCTAGGGAGACCCAGTACTTC.

The chain joins TRBV5-6 to TRBJ2-3; the D gene is possibly TRBD1 (6 bases). CDR3 length equals 12 residues. V lost 3 bases and J lost 7, with 9 bases in between. Germline values: CDR1 SGHDT, CDR2 YYEEEE. CDR3 DNA: TGTGCCAGCAGCTCCAGGGGATATACGCAGTATTTT. This gives the protein CASSSRGYTQYF.

Details on this clone: Distinct nucleotide sequences in the sample also encode this CDR3. V is TRBV9 and J is TRBJ1-1; a weak D match, TRBD1 (5 bases). There are 15 residues in the CDR3. Germline CDR1 is SGDLS and CDR2 is YYNGEE. Trimming removed 0 bases at V and 0 bases at J, with 9 bases between. CDR3 residues: CASSVGGAVNTEAFF. In DNA form, the CDR3 reads TGTGCCAGCAGCGTAGGGGGCGCGGTGAACACTGAAGCTTTCTTT.

The chain links TRBV6-1 to TRBJ1-2; 10 bases are a match to TRBD1. This CDR3 region has 14 residues. The trim removed 4 bases at V and 6 bases at J, leaving 5 bases unmatched. Germline CDR1 MNHNS, CDR2 SASEGT. The CDR3 nucleotides read TGTGCCAGCAGTGTGAGACAGGGGGCCGATGGCTACACCTTC. Its protein product is CASSVRQGADGYTF.

The gene calls are TRBV18 and TRBJ1-2, with 11 nucleotides matching TRBD1. CDR3 size: 14 residues. Germline CDR1 and CDR2: KGHSH and LQKENI. The V and J ends lost 6 bases and 7 bases, in that order; junction bases with no gene match: 7. The DNA of the CDR3 is TGTGCCAGCTCGGTGGACAGGGGGCAGGTTGGCTACACCTTC. This translates into CASSVDRGQVGYTF. The complete variable domain, with remaining parts taken from reference TRBV18 and TRBJ1-2, reads NAGVMQNPRHLVRRRGQEARLRCSPMKGHSHVYWYRQLPEEGLKFMVYLQKENIIDESGMPKERFSAEFPKEGPSILRIQQVVRGDSAAYFCASSVDRGQVGYTFGSGTRLTVV.

The V call is TRBV7-2, the J call TRBJ2-3, with a weak D call TRBD2 (6 bases). Deletions cut 6 bases from V and 4 bases from J, with 17 bases between. Germline V gives CDR1 SGHTA, CDR2 FQGNSA. CDR3 length: 15 residues. CDR3 in amino acids: CASSPPQAGADTQYF. Here the CDR3 DNA reads TGTGCCAGCAGTCCCCCCCAAGCGGGTGCAGATACGCAGTATTTT.